The 20 T cell receptor beta chains below were found in one sample sequenced in a study of blood T cell repertoires in COVID-19. Generated by immunoSEQ multiplex PCR, the TCRdb table keeps only in-frame clones and is missing some. The data hold some 180,000 clones, with roughly 76% observed a single time. The sample comprised peripheral blood. The source of these receptors is a woman between 35 and 50 years old with COVID-19, enrolled during active disease.

This clone was found a few times. This chain links TRBV6-5 with TRBJ1-1; D possibly corresponds to TRBD1 (5 bases). Trimming stripped 6 bases from V and 1 base from J, with 6 bases between. This CDR3 contains 12 residues. Germline CDR1 and CDR2: MNHEY and SVGAGI. For the CDR3, the DNA is TGTGCCAGCAGGACAGCGAACACTGAAGCTTTCTTT. This codes for CASRTANTEAFF.

The J gene is TRBJ1-1, the V gene TRBV18, with D uncertain. Trimming pared 6 bases from V and 3 bases from J, leaving 20 bases between. Germline V gives CDR1 KGHSH, CDR2 LQKENI. This CDR3 comprises 16 residues. In DNA form, the CDR3 reads TGTGCCAGCTCCCTAGCGGGAGAAGGCCGGGACACTGAAGCTTTCTTT. It yields the protein CASSLAGEGRDTEAFF.

The V call is TRBV18, the J call TRBJ1-6; D is undetermined. The germline gives CDR1 KGHSH, CDR2 LQKENI. V was trimmed by 0 bases and J by 9 bases, leaving 9 bases between them. CDR3 length equals 14 residues. CDR3 sequence reads: CASSPPYEGSPLHF. In DNA, the CDR3 is TGTGCCAGCTCACCACCGTACGAGGGTTCACCCCTCCACTTT.

V usage is TRBV18 and J usage is TRBJ1-5; no definite D call. V gave up 4 bases and J gave up 8 bases, with 12 bases separating them. This CDR3 spans 13 amino acids. CDR1 KGHSH and CDR2 LQKENI come from the germline V gene. The CDR3 sequence: CASSLSFSEPQHF. The CDR3 DNA reads as TGTGCCAGCTCACTGAGCTTTAGTGAGCCCCAGCATTTT.

This chain joins TRBV5-1 and TRBJ1-5; TRBD1 matches at 10 bases. Germline values: CDR1 SGHRS, CDR2 YFSETQ. V dropped 5 bases and J dropped 5; count of bases not matched to a gene: 7. CDR3 length: 15 residues. Here the CDR3 reads CASSLTGTGDQPQHF. The CDR3 nucleotides read TGCGCCAGCAGTTTAACCGGGACAGGGGATCAGCCCCAGCATTTT.

This clone was observed a single time. The CDR3 loop reads CASSPRDWTKETQYF. The CDR3 bases are TGTGCCAGCAGCCCCCGGGACTGGACAAAAGAGACCCAGTACTTC. This sequence joins TRBV7-9 and TRBJ2-5; TRBD2 might be the D (6 bases). Trimming shortened V by 5 bases and J by 3 bases, and 16 bases separated the two germline ends. The length of the CDR3 is 15 residues. CDR1 is SEHNR and CDR2 is FQNEAQ in the germline V gene (reference sequence).

The count of this clone is one. The chain carries TRBV6-5 and TRBJ2-7; a weak D match, TRBD2 (5 bases). The V end lost 6 bases, the J end lost 6 bases, and 12 bases lay between the germline ends. CDR1 MNHEY and CDR2 SVGAGI come from the germline V gene. This CDR3 comprises 12 residues. DNA for the CDR3: TGTGCCAGCAGCACCCCGGGGTTCGAGCAGTACGTC. It specifies CASSTPGFEQYV.

This chain joins TRBV7-8 and TRBJ1-2; possible D gene TRBD1, 6 bases. The V gene's germline CDR1 is SGHVS and CDR2 FQNEAQ. Between the trimmed V and J ends, which lost 4 bases and 4 bases, there was a span of 13 bases. The CDR3 length is 14 residues. CDR3 in DNA: TGTGCCAGCAGCTCGGTGGTCAGGGGCTATGGCTACACCTTC. Its protein product is CASSSVVRGYGYTF. Complete variable domain (other parts from reference TRBV7-8 and TRBJ1-2): GAGVSQSPRYKVAKRGQDVALRCDPISGHVSLFWYQQALGQGPEFLTYFQNEAQLDKSGLPSDRFFAERPEGSVSTLKIQRTQQEDSAVYLCASSSVVRGYGYTFGSGTRLTVV.

This sequence joins TRBV5-1 and TRBJ2-7; D is unclear. Looked up from germline, CDR1 is SGHRS and CDR2 is YFSETQ. V was clipped by 0 bases and J by 5 bases, with 9 bases between them. The CDR3 covers 13 residues. The CDR3 region is CASSLVGVNEQYF. The CDR3 coding sequence is TGCGCCAGCAGCTTGGTGGGCGTAAACGAGCAGTACTTC.

The V and J genes are TRBV7-3 and TRBJ1-2, with 9 positions matching TRBD1. Losses at the gene ends were 4 bases for V and 7 bases for J; bases not matched to a gene: 13. The CDR3 runs 16 residues. Germline lookup yields CDR1 SGHTA and CDR2 FQGTGA. For the CDR3, the DNA is TGTGCCAGCAGCTCACAGGGGGCGCGGGATCCTAGTGGCTACACCTTC. This sequence encodes CASSSQGARDPSGYTF. Drawing the rest from reference TRBV7-3 and TRBJ1-2, the complete variable domain is GAGVSQTPSNKVTEKGKYVELRCDPISGHTALYWYRQSLGQGPEFLIYFQGTGAADDSGLPNDRFFAVRPEGSVSTLKIQRTERGDSAVYLCASSSQGARDPSGYTFGSGTRLTVV.

V usage is TRBV19 and J usage is TRBJ1-5, with 7 bases that match TRBD1. Germline trimming cut 4 bases from V and 6 bases from J; bases unmatched to any gene: 18. The germline V gene encodes CDR1 LNHDA and CDR2 SQIVND (reference sequence). The CDR3 runs to 18 residues. The CDR3 spells CASSSAGGAEVRGQPQHF. DNA for the CDR3: TGTGCCAGTAGTAGCGCAGGGGGTGCTGAGGTAAGAGGTCAGCCCCAGCATTTT.

The chain has TRBV27 and TRBJ1-1; D gene unclear. Germline-derived CDR1 and CDR2 are MNHEY and SMNVEV (reference sequence). The germline V and J ends were trimmed by 6 bases and 7 bases, with 12 bases remaining between them. The CDR3 has 12 residues. For the CDR3, the DNA is TGTGCCAGCAGACGCGGATCTTTTGAAGCTTTCTTT. Amino acid sequence: CASRRGSFEAFF.

The rearrangement links TRBV19 to TRBJ2-5, with 9 bases that match TRBD2. The germline V gene has CDR1 LNHDA and CDR2 SQIVND (reference sequence). V shed 4 bases, J shed 4 bases, and the junction held 7 bases outside the gene matches. The CDR3 consists of 15 residues. DNA for the CDR3: TGTGCCAGTAGTACTCTAGCGGGATTGAGAGAGACCCAGTACTTC. Protein product: CASSTLAGLRETQYF.

The V call is TRBV18, the J call TRBJ1-2; D is possibly TRBD1 (6 bases). Trimming pared 3 bases from V and 4 bases from J, leaving 12 bases between. The CDR3 loop spans 14 amino acids. Per the germline V gene, CDR1 is KGHSH and CDR2 is LQKENI. The CDR3 loop reads CASSPPGDRYGYTF. The CDR3 bases are TGTGCCAGCTCACCCCCAGGGGATCGCTATGGCTACACCTTC.

This clone showed up just a few times. The chain employs TRBV4-2 and TRBJ1-5; TRBD1 might be the D (6 bases). The CDR3 totals 15 residues. Germline V lookup: CDR1 LGHNA, CDR2 YNFKEQ. V lost 2 bases, J lost 4 bases, and 12 bases lay in between. CDR3: CASSQLGQVNQPQHF. CDR3 in DNA: TGTGCCAGCAGCCAACTGGGACAAGTAAATCAGCCCCAGCATTTT.

This sequence joins TRBV29-1 and TRBJ2-3, with TRBD2 matching over 8 bases. V gave up 8 bases and J gave up 1 base; unmatched junction bases: 2. Germline CDR1 and CDR2: SQVTM and ANQGSEA. The CDR3 covers 12 residues. CDR3 bases: TGCAGCTTGACTAGCGGCACAGATACGCAGTATTTT. Amino acids: CSLTSGTDTQYF.

The rearrangement joins TRBV7-9 to TRBJ2-6, with a weak D call TRBD1 (6 bases). V was clipped by 6 bases and J by 0 bases, with 9 bases between them. Germline lookup yields CDR1 SEHNR and CDR2 FQNEAQ (reference sequence). This CDR3 spans 15 amino acids. The CDR3 spells CASRQGNSGANVLTF. The CDR3 DNA reads TGTGCCAGCAGACAGGGAAACTCTGGGGCCAACGTCCTGACTTTC.

This clone was seen a handful of times. The CDR3 spells CASLSSGKNYEQYF. The CDR3, as DNA: TGTGCCAGCTTGTCAAGCGGAAAGAACTACGAGCAGTACTTC. The chain has TRBV6-6 and TRBJ2-7; D might be TRBD2 (5 bases). Germline-derived CDR1 and CDR2 are MNHNY and SVGAGI (reference sequence). The length of the CDR3 is 14 residues. V lost 8 bases and J lost 3, with 17 bases in between.

This chain joins TRBV25-1 and TRBJ2-2; 10 bases map to TRBD1. CDR1 and CDR2 (germline): MGHDK, SYGVNS. Trimming removed 5 bases from V and 5 bases from J; junction bases left unmatched: 5. CDR3 size: 15 residues. The CDR3 reads CASSQGQGRTGELFF. DNA of the CDR3: TGTGCCAGCAGTCAGGGACAGGGGAGGACCGGGGAGCTGTTTTTT.

The chain links TRBV4-2 to TRBJ2-1; maybe TRBD1 (5 bases). Trimming shortened V by 0 bases and J by 7 bases, and 25 bases separated the two germline ends. The CDR3 covers 19 residues. Germline loops: CDR1 LGHNA, CDR2 YNFKEQ. CDR3 amino acids: CASSQEEWGRIMWANEQFF. The DNA for the CDR3 is TGTGCCAGCAGCCAAGAGGAGTGGGGCAGGATAATGTGGGCTAATGAGCAGTTCTTC.